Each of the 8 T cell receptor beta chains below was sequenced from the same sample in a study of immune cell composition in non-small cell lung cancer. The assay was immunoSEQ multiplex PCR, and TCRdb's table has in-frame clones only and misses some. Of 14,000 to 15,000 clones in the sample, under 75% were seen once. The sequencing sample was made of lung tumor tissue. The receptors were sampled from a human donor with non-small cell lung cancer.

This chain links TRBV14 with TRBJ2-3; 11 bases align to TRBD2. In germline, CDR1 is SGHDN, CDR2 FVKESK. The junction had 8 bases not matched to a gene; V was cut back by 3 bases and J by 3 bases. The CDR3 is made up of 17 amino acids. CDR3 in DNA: TGTGCCAGCAGCCATCGGAGACTAGCGGGGCTGACAGATACGCAGTATTTT. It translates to CASSHRRLAGLTDTQYF.

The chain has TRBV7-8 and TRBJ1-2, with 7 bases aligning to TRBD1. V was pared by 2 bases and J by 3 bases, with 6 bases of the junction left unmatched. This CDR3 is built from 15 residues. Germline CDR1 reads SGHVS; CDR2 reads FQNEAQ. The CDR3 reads CASSLTPGQHYGYTF. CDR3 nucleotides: TGTGCCAGCAGCTTAACGCCGGGACAGCACTATGGCTACACCTTC.

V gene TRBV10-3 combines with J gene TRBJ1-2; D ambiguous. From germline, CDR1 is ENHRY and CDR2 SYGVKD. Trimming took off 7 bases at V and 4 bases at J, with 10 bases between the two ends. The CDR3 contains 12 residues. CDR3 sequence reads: CAIINGSYGYTF. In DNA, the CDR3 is TGTGCCATCATTAACGGTAGCTATGGCTACACCTTC.

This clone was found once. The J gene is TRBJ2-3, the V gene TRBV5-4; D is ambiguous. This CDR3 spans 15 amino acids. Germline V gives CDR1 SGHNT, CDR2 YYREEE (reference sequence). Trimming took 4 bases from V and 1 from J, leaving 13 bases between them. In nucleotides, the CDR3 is TGTGCCAGCAGCCTAAATCCTACAGGCACAGATACGCAGTATTTT. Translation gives CASSLNPTGTDTQYF.

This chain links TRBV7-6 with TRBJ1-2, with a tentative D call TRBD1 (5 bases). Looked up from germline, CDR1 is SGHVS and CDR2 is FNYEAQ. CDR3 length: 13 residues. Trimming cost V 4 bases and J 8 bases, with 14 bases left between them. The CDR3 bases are TGTGCCAGCAGCTACGAGGAGGGGCGCGGCTACACCTTC. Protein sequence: CASSYEEGRGYTF. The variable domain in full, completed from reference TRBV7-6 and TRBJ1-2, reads GAGVSQSPRYKVTKRGQDVALRCDPISGHVSLYWYRQALGQGPEFLTYFNYEAQQDKSGLPNDRFSAERPEGSISTLTIQRTEQRDSAMYRCASSYEEGRGYTFGSGTRLTVV.

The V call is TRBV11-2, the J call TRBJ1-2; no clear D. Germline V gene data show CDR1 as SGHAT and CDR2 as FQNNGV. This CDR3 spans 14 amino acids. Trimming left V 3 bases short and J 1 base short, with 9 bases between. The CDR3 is CASSFGGINYGYTF. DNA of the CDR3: TGTGCCAGCAGCTTCGGAGGGATTAACTATGGCTACACCTTC.

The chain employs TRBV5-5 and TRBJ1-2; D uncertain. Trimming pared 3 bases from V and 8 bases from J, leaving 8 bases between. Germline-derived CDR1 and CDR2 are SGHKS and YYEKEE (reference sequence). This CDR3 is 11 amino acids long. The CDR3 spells CASSSARGYTF. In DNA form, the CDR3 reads TGTGCCAGCAGCTCCGCCAGGGGCTACACCTTC.

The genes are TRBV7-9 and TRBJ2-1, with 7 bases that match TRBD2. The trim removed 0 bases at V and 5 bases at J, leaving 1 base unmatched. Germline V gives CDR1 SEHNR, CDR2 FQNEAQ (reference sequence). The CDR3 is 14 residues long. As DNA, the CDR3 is TGTGCCAGCAGCTTAGCGGGGGGGAACAATGAGCAGTTCTTC. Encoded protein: CASSLAGGNNEQFF.